This TCR beta chain was profiled in a study of blood T cell repertoires in COVID-19. TCRdb keeps only in-frame clones here, not all; method: immunoSEQ multiplex PCR. The profile covers about 210,000 clones, with around 86% appearing a single time and 8.5% to 10% taken by the ten largest. The CDR3 sequence is 14 residues long. From germline, CDR1 is SGHTA and CDR2 FQGNSA. V was clipped by 6 bases and J by 1 base, with 9 bases between them. The receptor was derived from a woman in her fifties or sixties with acute COVID-19. The V call is TRBV7-2, the J call TRBJ1-4; the D gene is possibly TRBD1 (5 bases). Specimen: PBMCs or T cells enriched from blood (not recorded which). DNA for the CDR3: TGTGCCAGCAGTTCAGGGTTAACTAATGAAAAACTGTTTTTT. It codes for CASSSGLTNEKLFF.